This is a list of T cell receptor beta chains from one sample in a study of CD8 T cells in ankylosing spondylitis. TCRdb itself ran the 5' RACE reads through MiXCR, one entry per CDR3 protein. This table holds 250,000 to 400,000 distinct CDR3 sequences, roughly 12% found once. Sequencing was performed on blood, either unsorted or a sorted T cell fraction (not recorded which). The receptors come from a female donor with ankylosing spondylitis or in good health (not recorded which). Both conserved end residues are part of each CDR3. A D gene is named only where the DNA matches it firmly. Size values are once, few and many counts, or a class for expanded clones, and some rows have none.

few	TRBV12-3/TRBV12-4	TRBJ1-5	-	CASSSNAGHQPQHF	TGTGCCAGCAGTTCCAATGCAGGGCATCAGCCCCAGCATTTT
many	TRBV9	TRBJ2-7	-	CASSVDPSYEQYF	TGTGCCAGCAGCGTAGACCCCTCCTACGAGCAGTACTTC
many	TRBV20-1	TRBJ1-1	-	CSARTQTMNTEAFF	TGCAGTGCTCGAACGCAGACTATGAACACTGAAGCTTTCTTT
many	TRBV20-1	TRBJ1-5	-	CSAREGAVSNQPQHF	TGCAGTGCTAGAGAAGGGGCCGTTAGCAATCAGCCCCAGCATTTT
many	TRBV12-3/TRBV12-4	TRBJ1-2	-	CASSPPGGLGYGYTF	TGTGCCAGCAGTCCCCCGGGGGGGCTTGGATATGGCTACACCTTC
many	TRBV7-2	TRBJ2-7	TRBD1	CASSADRAGFYEQYF	TGTGCCAGCAGCGCGGACAGGGCTGGATTCTACGAGCAGTACTTC
-	TRBV20-1	TRBJ2-7	-	CSASVPFTYEQYF	TGCAGTGCTAGTGTTCCCTTCACCTACGAGCAGTACTTC
many	TRBV29-1	TRBJ2-2	-	CSVEDGAGITGELFF	TGCAGCGTTGAAGATGGAGCAGGGATCACCGGGGAGCTGTTTTTT
-	TRBV3-1	TRBJ2-1	TRBD2	CASTGLAGENEQFF	TGTGCCAGCACCGGGCTAGCGGGAGAGAATGAGCAGTTCTTC
few	TRBV11-2	TRBJ1-6	-	CASSPASHSPLHF	TGTGCCAGCAGCCCAGCCAGTCATTCACCCCTCCACTTT
-	TRBV5-5	TRBJ2-3	TRBD1	CASSGTDRRRDLGYF	TGTGCCAGCAGCGGAACGGACAGGCGCCGGGACCTCGGGTATTTT
many	TRBV20-1	TRBJ2-1	-	CSADERWRAVNEQFF	TGCAGTGCTGACGAGCGGTGGAGGGCTGTCAATGAGCAGTTCTTC
many	TRBV25-1	TRBJ1-6	TRBD1	CATCPIRTTGTCSPLHF	TGTGCCACCTGTCCTATACGCACGACAGGGACCTGTTCACCCCTCCACTTT
few	TRBV7-8	TRBJ2-1	-	CASSLERGNEQFF	TGTGCCAGCAGCTTAGAAAGGGGCAATGAGCAGTTCTTC
-	TRBV9	TRBJ2-2	-	CASSVGHPGLLASDTGELFF	TGTGCCAGCAGCGTAGGTCATCCTGGATTACTAGCTTCGGACACCGGGGAGCTGTTTTTT
many	TRBV29-1	TRBJ2-2	-	CSVEGGSRTGELFF	TGCAGCGTCGAGGGAGGAAGTCGGACCGGGGAGCTGTTTTTT
many	TRBV6-1	TRBJ2-3	TRBD2	CASSGTSLPTDTQYF	TGTGCCAGCAGCGGGACTAGCTTACCCACAGATACGCAGTATTTT
many	TRBV27	TRBJ1-6	-	CASNSGVYNSPLHF	TGTGCCAGCAACTCCGGTGTTTATAATTCACCCCTCCACTTT
few	TRBV6-2/TRBV6-3	TRBJ1-1	-	CASSWVGMNTEAFF	TGTGCCAGCAGTTGGGTGGGAATGAACACTGAAGCTTTCTTT
many	TRBV5-4	TRBJ1-6	-	CASSFNFGQRKSSYNSPLHF	TGTGCCAGCAGCTTTAATTTTGGACAGAGAAAGAGCTCCTATAATTCACCCCTCCACTTT
-	TRBV20-1	TRBJ1-2	-	CSARGRQVIGDSF	TGCAGTGCTAGGGGGAGACAGGTCATTGGCGACTCCTTC
few	TRBV6-1	TRBJ1-4	-	CASSMDLGGEKLFF	TGTGCCAGCAGTATGGACCTAGGGGGTGAAAAACTGTTTTTT
few	TRBV5-1	TRBJ1-6	-	CASSLVSGRQSPLHF	TGCGCCAGCAGCTTGGTTTCGGGACGCCAGTCACCCCTCCACTTT
many	TRBV20-1	TRBJ2-7	TRBD2	CSARPLAGIYEQYF	TGCAGTGCTAGACCCCTAGCGGGGATCTACGAGCAGTACTTC
many	TRBV11-2	TRBJ2-3	-	CASSSSDIKTQYF	TGTGCCAGCAGCTCCTCAGACATAAAAACGCAGTATTTT
many	TRBV28	TRBJ2-1	TRBD2	CASSSAIRGVKFF	TGTGCCAGCAGTTCCGCCATACGGGGGGTAAAGTTCTTC
many	TRBV4-3	TRBJ2-3	TRBD2	CASSQAGLGLAGSTDTQYF	TGCGCCAGCAGCCAAGCTGGTTTAGGACTAGCGGGGAGCACAGATACGCAGTATTTT
-	TRBV11-3	TRBJ2-1	-	CASSLRRGAGSGEQFF	TGTGCCAGCAGCTTAAGGCGCGGGGCGGGGAGTGGTGAGCAGTTCTTC
few	TRBV5-1	TRBJ1-3	-	CASSRLERDTIYF	TGCGCCAGCAGCCGACTGGAAAGGGACACCATATATTTT
many	TRBV7-9	TRBJ2-6	-	CASSLAGDDSWANVLTF	TGTGCCAGCAGCTTAGCGGGGGACGATTCCTGGGCCAACGTCCTGACTTTC
few	TRBV4-2	TRBJ2-1	-	CASSQDRVGLSPYNEQFF	TGTGCCAGCAGCCAAGATAGAGTCGGGCTATCACCCTACAATGAGCAGTTCTTC
many	TRBV20-1	TRBJ2-3	TRBD2	CSARSRLGLAGGGDTQYF	TGCAGTGCTAGATCCAGGTTGGGACTAGCGGGAGGTGGAGATACGCAGTATTTT
many	TRBV5-1	TRBJ2-1	-	CASAAAGYNEQFF	TGCGCCAGCGCAGCCGCCGGATACAATGAGCAGTTCTTC
few	TRBV20-1	TRBJ2-7	-	CSGLAYEQYF	TGCAGCGGGCTAGCCTACGAGCAGTACTTC
few	TRBV27	TRBJ2-6	-	CASSLGAYSGANVLTF	TGTGCCAGCAGTTTGGGGGCCTACTCTGGGGCCAACGTCCTGACTTTC
many	TRBV29-1	TRBJ1-2	TRBD1	CSGQQGNYGYTF	TGCAGCGGTCAACAGGGGAACTATGGCTACACCTTC
few	TRBV5-1	TRBJ2-7	-	CASSLDSGDTTEQYF	TGCGCCAGCAGCTTGGACTCCGGGGATACCACCGAGCAGTACTTC
many	TRBV5-1	TRBJ2-2	TRBD1	CASSSQGAGTGELFF	TGCGCCAGCAGCTCACAGGGGGCAGGCACCGGGGAGCTGTTTTTT
-	TRBV7-2	TRBJ2-5	TRBD1	CASSLNAGGGKTQYF	TGTGCCAGCAGCTTAAATGCAGGGGGCGGGAAGACCCAGTACTTC
many	TRBV5-1	TRBJ2-1	-	CASTSSGPLLSYNEQFF	TGCGCCAGCACTTCCTCGGGGCCCTTACTCTCCTACAATGAGCAGTTCTTC
few	TRBV27	TRBJ1-1	-	CASSHSGKNTEAFF	TGTGCCAGCAGTCACTCCGGGAAGAACACTGAAGCTTTCTTT
many	TRBV12-3/TRBV12-4	TRBJ2-3	-	CASSLSEDTQYF	TGTGCCAGCAGTTTGTCGGAAGATACGCAGTATTTT
many	TRBV10-3	TRBJ2-5	TRBD1	CAISEARGPETQYF	TGTGCCATCAGTGAAGCCAGGGGGCCGGAGACCCAGTACTTC
-	TRBV7-9	TRBJ2-5	-	CASSLDWGGETQYF	TGTGCCAGCAGCCTAGACTGGGGAGGAGAGACCCAGTACTTC
many	TRBV20-1	TRBJ2-3	-	CSARMDKGPQYF	TGCAGTGCGCGGATGGACAAAGGACCGCAGTATTTT
-	TRBV7-6	TRBJ1-1	-	CASSKTQPRTEAFF	TGTGCCAGCAGCAAAACCCAACCTCGCACTGAAGCTTTCTTT
-	TRBV5-1	TRBJ2-7	TRBD2	CASSSAGAEQYF	TGCGCCAGCAGCTCCGCGGGAGCCGAGCAGTACTTC
many	TRBV20-1	TRBJ2-7	TRBD1	CSARGDRGSYEQYF	TGCAGTGCTAGAGGAGACAGGGGTTCCTACGAGCAGTACTTC
-	TRBV7-9	TRBJ1-2	TRBD1	CASSLRGQGDGGYTF	TGTGCCAGCAGCTTAAGAGGACAGGGGGACGGAGGCTACACCTTC
many	TRBV20-1	TRBJ2-1	TRBD2	CSARPTTSGFYNEQFF	TGCAGTGCTAGGCCCACTACTAGCGGGTTCTACAATGAGCAGTTCTTC
many	TRBV12-3/TRBV12-4	TRBJ2-3	-	CASSLPWDNTDTQYF	TGTGCCAGCAGTTTGCCCTGGGACAACACAGATACGCAGTATTTT
-	TRBV5-1	TRBJ2-1	TRBD2	CASSPTSGGSYNEQFF	TGCGCCAGCAGCCCGACTAGCGGGGGTTCCTACAATGAGCAGTTCTTC
-	TRBV5-1	TRBJ1-1	-	CASSGASTEAFF	TGCGCCAGCTCAGGGGCTTCGACTGAAGCTTTCTTT
few	TRBV3-1	TRBJ2-7	-	CASSQTGLESYEQYF	TGTGCCAGCAGCCAAACAGGTTTGGAGTCCTACGAGCAGTACTTC
many	TRBV12-3/TRBV12-4	TRBJ2-1	-	CASSPKQGDQFF	TGTGCCAGCAGTCCAAAACAGGGTGACCAGTTCTTC
many	TRBV5-1	TRBJ2-5	-	CASSLRRGPQETQYF	TGCGCCAGCAGCTTAAGGCGAGGCCCCCAAGAGACCCAGTACTTC
-	TRBV28	TRBJ2-7	-	CASSFGTSTYEQYF	TGTGCCAGCAGTTTCGGGACTTCGACCTACGAGCAGTACTTC
many	TRBV5-5	TRBJ1-1	-	CASSLGGPTEAFF	TGTGCCAGCAGCTTGGGGGGGCCAACTGAAGCTTTCTTT
few	TRBV7-3	TRBJ2-2	-	CASSSEERLNTGELFF	TGTGCCAGCAGCTCCGAGGAGCGGCTGAACACCGGGGAGCTGTTTTTT
many	TRBV20-1	TRBJ2-7	TRBD2	CSASGGLGYEQYF	TGCAGTGCTAGTGGGGGACTAGGGTACGAGCAGTACTTC